This T cell receptor (beta chain) was captured in a study of identifying expanded T cells in peripheral blood. Findings of the study overall: Variance in clone template counts between approximately 2-week samples significantly increased with total template count across all healthy donors.

Clones were read by immunoSEQ multiplex PCR, and TCRdb kept only the in-frame ones, dropping some. The data contain around 120,000 clones, more than 85% of them singletons. Germline CDR1 is SGHVS and CDR2 is FQNEAQ. This CDR3 comprises 13 residues. V lost 3 bases and J lost 7; bases outside the gene matches: 5. Regarding this clone: Its antigen is unidentified.

Material: blood. V gene TRBV7-8 combines with J gene TRBJ1-2, with 7 bases that match TRBD1. The origin of this receptor is a person aged 18 to 75 in good health. The CDR3 region has the DNA TGTGCCAGCAGCTTCGACAGGGAGGGTGGCTACACCTTC. This translates into CASSFDREGGYTF.